The sequence of this TCR beta chain was determined in a study of blood T cell repertoires in COVID-19. Germline V gene data show CDR1 as LGHDT and CDR2 as YNNKEL (reference sequence). The CDR3 runs 13 residues. Assay used: immunoSEQ multiplex PCR; TCRdb lists only in-frame clones, some missing. Of 200,000 to 250,000 clones listed, 80% to 95% are singletons. Comment on this clone: At one boundary the junction diverges from the germline segment, which might be a read error.

The receptor was isolated from a young woman who had recovered from COVID-19. The gene calls are TRBV3-1 (or the pseudogene TRBV3-2) and TRBJ1-1; D may be TRBD1 (5 bases). The specimen was PBMCs or T cells enriched from blood (not recorded which). CDR3 DNA: TGTGCCAGCGCCCGGGAGGGGAACACTGAAACTTTCTTT. The encoded protein is CASAREGNTETFF.